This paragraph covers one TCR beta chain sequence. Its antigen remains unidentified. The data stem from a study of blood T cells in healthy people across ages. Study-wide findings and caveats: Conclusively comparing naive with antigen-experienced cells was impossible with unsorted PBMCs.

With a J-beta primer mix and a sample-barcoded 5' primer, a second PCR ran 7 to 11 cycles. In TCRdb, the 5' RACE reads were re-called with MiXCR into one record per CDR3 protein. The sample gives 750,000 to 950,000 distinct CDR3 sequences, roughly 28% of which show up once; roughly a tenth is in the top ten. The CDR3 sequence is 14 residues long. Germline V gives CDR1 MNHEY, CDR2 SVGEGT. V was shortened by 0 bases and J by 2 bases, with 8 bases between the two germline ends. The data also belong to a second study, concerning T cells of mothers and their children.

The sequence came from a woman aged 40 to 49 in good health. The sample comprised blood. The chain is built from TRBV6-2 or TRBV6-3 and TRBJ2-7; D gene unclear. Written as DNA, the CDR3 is TGTGCCAGCAGTTACTCGATCCGTCCCTACGAGCAGTACTTC. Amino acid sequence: CASSYSIRPYEQYF.